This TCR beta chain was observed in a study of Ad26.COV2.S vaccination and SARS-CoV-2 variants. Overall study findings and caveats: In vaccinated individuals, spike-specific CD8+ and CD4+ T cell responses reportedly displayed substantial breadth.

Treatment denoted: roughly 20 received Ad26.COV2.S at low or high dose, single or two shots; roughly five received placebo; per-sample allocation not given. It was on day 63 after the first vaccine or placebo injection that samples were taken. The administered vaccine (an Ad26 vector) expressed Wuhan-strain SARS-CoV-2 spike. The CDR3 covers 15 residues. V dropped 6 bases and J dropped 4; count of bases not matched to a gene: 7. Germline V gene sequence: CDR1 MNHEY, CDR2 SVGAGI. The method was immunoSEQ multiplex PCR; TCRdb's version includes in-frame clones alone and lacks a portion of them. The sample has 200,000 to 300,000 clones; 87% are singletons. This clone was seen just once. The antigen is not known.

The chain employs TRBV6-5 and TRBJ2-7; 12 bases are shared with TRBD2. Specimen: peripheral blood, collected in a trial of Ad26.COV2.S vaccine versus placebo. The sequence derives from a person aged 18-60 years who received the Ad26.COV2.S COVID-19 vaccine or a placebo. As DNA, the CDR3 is TGTGCCAGCAGCCGACTAGCGGGAGACGTGTACGAGCAGTACGTC. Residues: CASSRLAGDVYEQYV.